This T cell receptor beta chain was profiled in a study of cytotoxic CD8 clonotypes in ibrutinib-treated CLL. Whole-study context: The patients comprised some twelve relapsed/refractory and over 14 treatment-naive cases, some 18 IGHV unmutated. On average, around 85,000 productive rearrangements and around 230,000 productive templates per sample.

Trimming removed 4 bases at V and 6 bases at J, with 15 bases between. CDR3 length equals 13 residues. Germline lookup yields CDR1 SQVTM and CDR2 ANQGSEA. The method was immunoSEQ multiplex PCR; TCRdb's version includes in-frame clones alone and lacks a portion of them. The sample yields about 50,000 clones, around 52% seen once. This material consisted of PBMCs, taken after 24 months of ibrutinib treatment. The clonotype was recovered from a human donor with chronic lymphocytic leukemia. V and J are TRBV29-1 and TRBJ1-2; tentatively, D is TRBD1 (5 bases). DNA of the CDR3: TGCAGCGTTGTCCCCAGGGTCAGGGATGGCTACACCTTC. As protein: CSVVPRVRDGYTF.